In its sample, the clone carrying this T cell receptor (beta chain) was seen a few times. Its target is not known. The CDR3 runs to 13 residues. CDR1 and CDR2 (germline): SGHRS, YFSETQ. The V end lost 4 bases, the J end lost 6 bases, and 14 bases lay between the germline ends. In TCRdb, the 5' RACE reads were re-called with MiXCR into one record per CDR3 protein. The data hold nearly 350,000 distinct CDR3 sequences, with roughly 15% observed a single time. The sample belongs to a study of CD8 T cells in ankylosing spondylitis. Notes on the study in general: Ankylosing spondylitis blood appeared to be characterized by a TCR beta motif of roughly eight highly homologous variants. Significant enrichment of disease-linked clones was reportedly seen in matched ankylosing spondylitis synovial fluid.

The sample taken for sequencing was blood, either unsorted or a sorted T cell fraction (not recorded which). This rearrangement joins TRBV5-1 to TRBJ2-7; no reliable D call. The sequence was obtained from a male donor with ankylosing spondylitis or in good health (not recorded which). The CDR3 coding sequence is TGCGCCAGCAGCACCATACACAATCCCGAGCAGTACTTC. As protein: CASSTIHNPEQYF.